The source of this T cell receptor beta chain is a study of T cell repertoires in cytomegalovirus infection. Study results and limitations: CMV-specific TCR beta clonotypes restricted by HLA-C were the ones dominating the ex vivo response. Carriers of CMV and the relevant HLA type were discriminated by public TCR beta frequency.

Turning to this clonotype: Antigen: not known.

From the reads, TCRdb called clonotypes with MiXCR, one entry per CDR3 protein. The data hold about 900,000 distinct CDR3 sequences, with about a third observed a single time. V was pared by 8 bases and J by 2 bases, with 5 bases of the junction left unmatched. Looked up from germline, CDR1 is MNHNS and CDR2 is SASEGT. The CDR3 is 13 residues long. This TCR was sampled from a human donor in good health (CMV status not recorded). Some clones in this sample may be carry-over from other donors' samples. The gene calls are TRBV6-1 and TRBJ2-7, with TRBD1 matching over 8 bases. The sequences come from cultured CD8+ T cells from PBMCs, collected from culture after CMV antigen stimulation. CDR3 amino acids: CASRWTGPYEQYF. The CDR3 bases are TGTGCCAGCCGCTGGACAGGGCCCTACGAGCAGTACTTC.